The rows below give T cell receptor beta chains drawn from one sample of a study of cytomegalovirus exposure and HLA in healthy donors. Generated by immunoSEQ multiplex PCR, the TCRdb table keeps only in-frame clones and is missing some. The table records roughly 100,000 clones, about 75% of them present only once. Sequencing was done on a sample of PBMCs. Source of these receptors: a woman in her forties in good health and CMV-seronegative. Both conserved end residues are part of each CDR3. D genes are given only for firm matches. The listing skips clone size in some rows; elsewhere it reads once, few, many or a size class.

cdr3_aa cdr3_nt j_call d_call clone_size v_call
CASRGTGGNQPQHF TGTGCCAGCAGAGGGACAGGGGGCAATCAGCCCCAGCATTTT TRBJ1-5 TRBD1 few TRBV6-5
CARSNSGNTIYF TGTGCCCGGTCCAACTCTGGAAACACCATATATTTT TRBJ1-3 . . TRBV30
CAISDRLGQGRDEQFF TGTGCCATCAGTGATAGGTTGGGACAGGGTAGGGATGAGCAGTTCTTC TRBJ2-1 TRBD1 . TRBV10-3
CASSLLSPVAGGLETQYF TGTGCCAGCAGCTTATTATCCCCCGTAGCGGGGGGGCTAGAGACCCAGTACTTC TRBJ2-5 TRBD2 . TRBV7-2
CASSPSWSSGNTIYF TGTGCCAGCAGTCCCTCGTGGAGCTCTGGAAACACCATATATTTT TRBJ1-3 . . TRBV27
CASSTHRAGNTEAFF TGTGCCAGCAGTACCCACAGGGCGGGCAACACTGAAGCTTTCTTT TRBJ1-1 . . TRBV6-6
CASSRPTGMNTEAFF TGTGCCAGCTCACGACCGACGGGTATGAACACTGAAGCTTTCTTT TRBJ1-1 . . TRBV18
CASSQRQGGDTEAFF TGCGCCAGCAGCCAAAGACAGGGTGGGGACACTGAAGCTTTCTTT TRBJ1-1 TRBD1 . TRBV4-3
CASSLSSYEQYF TGTGCCAGCAGCCTTTCCTCCTACGAGCAGTACTTC TRBJ2-7 . . TRBV7-2
CASRPDGGYEQYF TGTGCCAGCAGACCGGACGGGGGGTACGAGCAGTACTTC TRBJ2-7 TRBD2 . TRBV7-6
CSVGGGDTYGYTF TGCAGCGTGGGAGGTGGGGATACCTATGGCTACACCTTC TRBJ1-2 . . TRBV29-1